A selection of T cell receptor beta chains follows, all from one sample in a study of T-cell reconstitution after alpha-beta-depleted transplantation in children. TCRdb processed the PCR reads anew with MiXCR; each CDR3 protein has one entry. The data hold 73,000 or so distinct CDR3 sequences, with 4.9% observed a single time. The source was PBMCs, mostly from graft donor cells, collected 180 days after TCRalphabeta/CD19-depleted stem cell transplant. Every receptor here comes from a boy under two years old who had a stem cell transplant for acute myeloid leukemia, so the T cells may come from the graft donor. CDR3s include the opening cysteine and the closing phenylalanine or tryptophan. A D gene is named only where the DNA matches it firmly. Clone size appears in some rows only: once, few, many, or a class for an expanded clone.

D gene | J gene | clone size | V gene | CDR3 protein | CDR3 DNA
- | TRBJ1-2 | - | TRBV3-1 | CASSQDLAVNYGYTF | TGTGCCAGCAGCCAAGACCTGGCAGTTAACTATGGCTACACCTTC
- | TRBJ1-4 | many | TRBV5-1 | CASSLRVGRDEKLFF | TGCGCCAGCAGCTTGAGGGTTGGAAGGGATGAAAAACTGTTTTTT
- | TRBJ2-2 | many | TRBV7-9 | CASSLTRFGGELFF | TGTGCCAGCAGCTTAACCAGATTCGGGGGGGAGCTGTTTTTT
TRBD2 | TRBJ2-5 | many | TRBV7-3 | CASSTGTSAETQYF | TGTGCCAGCAGCACCGGGACTAGCGCGGAGACCCAGTACTTC
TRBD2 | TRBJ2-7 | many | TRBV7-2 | CASSLAGGYEQYF | TGTGCCAGCAGCTTAGCGGGGGGGTACGAGCAGTACTTC
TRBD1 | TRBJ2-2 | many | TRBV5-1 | CASSLGLRTGNTGELFF | TGCGCCAGCAGCTTGGGGCTCCGGACAGGGAACACCGGGGAGCTGTTTTTT
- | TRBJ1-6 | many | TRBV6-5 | CASRLNNSPLHF | TGTGCCAGCAGATTAAATAATTCACCCCTCCACTTT
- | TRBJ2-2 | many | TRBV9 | CASSVQPLTGELFF | TGTGCCAGCAGCGTACAACCTCTAACCGGGGAGCTGTTTTTT
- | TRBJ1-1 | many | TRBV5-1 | CASSLVGAREAFF | TGCGCCAGCAGCTTGGTGGGGGCGAGGGAAGCTTTCTTT
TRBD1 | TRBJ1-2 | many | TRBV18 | CASSPSGTGLGYTF | TGTGCCAGCTCACCGTCTGGGACAGGGCTTGGCTACACCTTC
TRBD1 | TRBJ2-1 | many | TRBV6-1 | CASSFQGASYNEQFF | TGTGCCAGCAGCTTTCAGGGGGCCTCCTACAATGAGCAGTTCTTC
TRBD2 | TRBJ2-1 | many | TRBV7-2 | CASSLSPFGLAGRGEQFF | TGTGCCAGCAGCTTGAGCCCCTTCGGACTAGCGGGGAGGGGTGAGCAGTTCTTC
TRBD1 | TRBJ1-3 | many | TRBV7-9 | CASSRQGAAGNTIYF | TGTGCCAGCAGCCGACAGGGGGCGGCTGGAAACACCATATATTTT
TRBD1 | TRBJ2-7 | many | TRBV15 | CATSRGTGLLGEQYF | TGTGCCACCAGCCGAGGGACAGGGCTATTAGGCGAGCAGTACTTC
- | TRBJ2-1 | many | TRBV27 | CASSFVGREHFF | TGTGCCAGCAGTTTTGTGGGCAGGGAGCATTTCTTC
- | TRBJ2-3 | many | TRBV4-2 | CASSQGGWPGERTDTQYF | TGTGCCAGCAGCCAAGGGGGCTGGCCAGGGGAAAGGACAGATACGCAGTATTTT
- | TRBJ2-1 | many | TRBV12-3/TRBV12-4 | CASSRWDFSYNEQFF | TGTGCCAGCAGCCGATGGGATTTTTCCTACAATGAGCAGTTCTTC
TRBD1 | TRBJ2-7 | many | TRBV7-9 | CASSSGTGVREQYF | TGTGCCAGCAGCTCCGGGACAGGCGTCCGGGAGCAGTACTTC
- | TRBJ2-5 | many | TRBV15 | CATSPWDGEQGPETQYF | TGTGCCACCAGCCCCTGGGACGGAGAACAGGGTCCGGAGACCCAGTACTTC
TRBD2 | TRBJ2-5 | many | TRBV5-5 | CASSVRLAGGETQYF | TGTGCCAGCAGCGTTCGACTAGCGGGGGGAGAGACCCAGTACTTC
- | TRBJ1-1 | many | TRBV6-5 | CASSYGQGGRAFF | TGTGCCAGCAGTTACGGGCAGGGAGGGAGAGCTTTCTTT
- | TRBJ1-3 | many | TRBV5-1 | CACSYGNSGNTIYF | TGCGCCTGCAGCTACGGCAACTCTGGAAACACCATATATTTT
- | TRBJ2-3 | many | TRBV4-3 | CASSPGTLGATDTQYF | TGCGCCAGCAGCCCCGGAACTTTGGGGGCCACAGATACGCAGTATTTT
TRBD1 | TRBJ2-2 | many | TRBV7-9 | CASSSPLGGQGASQAGELFF | TGTGCCAGCAGCTCACCTTTAGGAGGACAGGGGGCCTCGCAAGCCGGGGAGCTTTTTTTT
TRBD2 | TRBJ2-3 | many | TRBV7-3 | CASSPGLVSDTQYF | TGTGCCAGCAGCCCAGGACTAGTCTCAGATACGCAGTATTTT
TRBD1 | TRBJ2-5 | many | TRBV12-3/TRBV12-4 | CASSLRQGAETQYF | TGTGCCAGCAGTCTAAGACAGGGAGCGGAGACCCAGTACTTC